Given below is one T cell receptor beta chain in context. Its antigen is currently unknown. The data were taken from a study of cytomegalovirus exposure and HLA in healthy donors. In the study overall: Early on, a data release was issued that held tens of millions of unique TCRs from HLA-typed donors. Findings and limits, study-wide: The sole available immune exposure information was CMV serostatus. Later work found most CMV-associated TCR beta chains apparently HLA-restricted. Based on reports, TCR beta sequences accurately predicted HLA-A and HLA-B alleles for most subjects.

Germline loops: CDR1 MDHEN, CDR2 SYDVKM. V dropped 5 bases and J dropped 3; count of bases not matched to a gene: 12. The CDR3 sequence is 16 residues long. This PCR relied on a set of 60 Vbeta primers and 13 Jbeta primers. Method: immunoSEQ multiplex PCR; TCRdb's copy keeps in-frame clones and lacks some. This repertoire shows 150,000 to 180,000 clones, around 70% found once; its top ten account for approximately 2.3%. This clonotype was obtained from a man between 25 and 39 years old in good health and CMV-seronegative. V is TRBV28 and J is TRBJ1-2, with 7 bases identical to TRBD1. The specimen was PBMCs. The CDR3 nucleotides read TGTGCCAGCAGTACAACCGACAGGGTTCTTGACTATGGCTACACCTTC. Translation: CASSTTDRVLDYGYTF.